Here is one T cell receptor (beta chain) with its context. Generated by immunoSEQ multiplex PCR, the TCRdb table keeps only in-frame clones and is missing some. The sample lists about 62,000 clones; around nine tenths were seen once. The sample comes from a study of blood T cell repertoires in COVID-19. CDR1 and CDR2 (germline): KGHSH, LQKENI. Trimming cost V 3 bases and J 0 bases, with 14 bases left between them. The CDR3 spans 16 residues. The sequence was obtained from a human donor in a cohort sampled during active COVID-19. The sequencing sample was made of peripheral blood. The chain joins TRBV18 to TRBJ1-1; weak D call: TRBD1 (6 bases). CDR3 sequence: CASSPPAQGVNTEAFF. CDR3 nucleotide sequence: TGTGCCAGCTCACCGCCAGCACAGGGCGTGAACACTGAAGCTTTCTTT. Drawing the rest from reference TRBV18 and TRBJ1-1, the complete variable domain is NAGVMQNPRHLVRRRGQEARLRCSPMKGHSHVYWYRQLPEEGLKFMVYLQKENIIDESGMPKERFSAEFPKEGPSILRIQQVVRGDSAAYFCASSPPAQGVNTEAFFGQGTRLTVV.